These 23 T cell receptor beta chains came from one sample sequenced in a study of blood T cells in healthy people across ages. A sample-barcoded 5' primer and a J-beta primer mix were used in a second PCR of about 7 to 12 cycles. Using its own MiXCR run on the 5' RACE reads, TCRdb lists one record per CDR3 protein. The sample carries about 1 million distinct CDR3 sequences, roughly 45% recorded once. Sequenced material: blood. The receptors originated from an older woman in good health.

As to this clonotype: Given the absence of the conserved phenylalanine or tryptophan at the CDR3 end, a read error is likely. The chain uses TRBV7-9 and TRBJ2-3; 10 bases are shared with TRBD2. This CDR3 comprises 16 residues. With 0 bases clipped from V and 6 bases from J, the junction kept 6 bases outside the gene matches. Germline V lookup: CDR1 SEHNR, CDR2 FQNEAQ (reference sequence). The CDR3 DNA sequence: TGTGCCAGCAGCTTAGCGTCTAGCGGGAGTCAGGATACGCAGTATCTT. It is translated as CASSLASSGSQDTQYL.

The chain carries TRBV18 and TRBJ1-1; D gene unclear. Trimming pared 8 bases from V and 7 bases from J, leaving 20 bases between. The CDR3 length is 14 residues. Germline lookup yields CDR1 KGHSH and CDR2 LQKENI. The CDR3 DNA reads TGTGCCAGCCATCAACAAGGCAGAGAGAATGAAGCTTTCTTT. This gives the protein CASHQQGRENEAFF.

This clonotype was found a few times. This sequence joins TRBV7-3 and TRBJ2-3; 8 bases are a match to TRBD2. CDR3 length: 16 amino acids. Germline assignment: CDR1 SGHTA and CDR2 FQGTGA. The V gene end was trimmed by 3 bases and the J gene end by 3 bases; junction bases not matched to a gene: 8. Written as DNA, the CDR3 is TGTGCCAGCAGCTTTTTTGCGGGAGGTATGACAGATACGCAGTATTTT. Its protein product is CASSFFAGGMTDTQYF.

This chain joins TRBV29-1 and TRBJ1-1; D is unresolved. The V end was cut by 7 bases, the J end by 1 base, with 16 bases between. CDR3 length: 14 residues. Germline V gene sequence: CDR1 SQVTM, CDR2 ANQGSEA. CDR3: CSGRLRLSNTEAFF. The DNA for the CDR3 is TGCAGCGGACGTTTGAGACTTTCGAACACTGAAGCTTTCTTT.

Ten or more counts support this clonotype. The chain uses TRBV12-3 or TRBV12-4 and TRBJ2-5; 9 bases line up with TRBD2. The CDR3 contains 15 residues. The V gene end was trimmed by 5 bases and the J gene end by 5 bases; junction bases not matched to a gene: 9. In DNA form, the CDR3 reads TGTGCCAGCAGTCCATTAGCGGGAGCGGGTGAGACCCAGTACTTC. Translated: CASSPLAGAGETQYF.

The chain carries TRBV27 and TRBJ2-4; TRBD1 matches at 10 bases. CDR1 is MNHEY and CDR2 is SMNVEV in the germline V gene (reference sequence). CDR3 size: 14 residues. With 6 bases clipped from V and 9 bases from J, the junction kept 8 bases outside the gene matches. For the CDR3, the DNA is TGTGCCAGCAGCGAAGTGGGGACAGGGGTCATTCAGTACTTC. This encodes CASSEVGTGVIQYF.

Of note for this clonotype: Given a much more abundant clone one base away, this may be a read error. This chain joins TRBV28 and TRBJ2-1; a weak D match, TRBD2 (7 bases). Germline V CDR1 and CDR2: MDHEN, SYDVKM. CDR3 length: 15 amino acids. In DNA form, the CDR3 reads TGTGCCAACAGTTTAGGGGGGGTCTCCTACAATGAGCAGTTCTTC. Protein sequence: CANSLGGVSYNEQFF.

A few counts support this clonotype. The CDR3 sequence is CSARKTGSAETQYF. The CDR3 bases are TGCAGTGCTAGAAAAACAGGCTCTGCGGAGACCCAGTACTTC. This sequence joins TRBV20-1 and TRBJ2-5; D might be TRBD1 (5 bases). The CDR3 is 14 amino acids. Per the germline V gene, CDR1 is DFQATT and CDR2 is SNEGSKA (reference sequence). Trimming removed 2 bases at V and 5 bases at J, with 15 bases between.

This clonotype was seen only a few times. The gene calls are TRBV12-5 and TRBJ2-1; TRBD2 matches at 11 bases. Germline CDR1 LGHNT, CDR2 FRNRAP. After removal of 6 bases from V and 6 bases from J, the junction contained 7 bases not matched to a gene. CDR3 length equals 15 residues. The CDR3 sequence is CASGLGLAGVNEQFF. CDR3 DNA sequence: TGTGCTAGTGGACTAGGACTAGCGGGCGTCAATGAGCAGTTCTTC. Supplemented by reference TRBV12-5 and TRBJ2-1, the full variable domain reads DARVTQTPRHKVTEMGQEVTMRCQPILGHNTVFWYRQTMMQGLELLAYFRNRAPLDDSGMPKDRFSAEMPDATLATLKIQPSEPRDSAVYFCASGLGLAGVNEQFFGPGTRLTVL.

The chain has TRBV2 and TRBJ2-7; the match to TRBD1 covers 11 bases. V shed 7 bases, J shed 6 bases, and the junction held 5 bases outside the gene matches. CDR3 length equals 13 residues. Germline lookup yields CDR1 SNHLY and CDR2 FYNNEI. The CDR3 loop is CASNGQGATEQYF. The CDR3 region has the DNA TGTGCCAGCAATGGACAGGGGGCCACCGAGCAGTACTTC. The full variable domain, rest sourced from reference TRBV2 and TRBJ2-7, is EPEVTQTPSHQVTQMGQEVILRCVPISNHLYFYWYRQILGQKVEFLVSFYNNEISEKSEIFDDQFSVERPDGSNFTLKIRSTKLEDSAMYFCASNGQGATEQYFGPGTRLTVT.

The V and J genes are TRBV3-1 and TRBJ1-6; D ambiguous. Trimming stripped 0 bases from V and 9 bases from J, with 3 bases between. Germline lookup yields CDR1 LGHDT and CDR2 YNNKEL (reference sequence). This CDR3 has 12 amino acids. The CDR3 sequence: CASSQDFSPLHF. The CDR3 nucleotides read TGTGCCAGCAGCCAAGACTTTTCACCCCTCCACTTT.

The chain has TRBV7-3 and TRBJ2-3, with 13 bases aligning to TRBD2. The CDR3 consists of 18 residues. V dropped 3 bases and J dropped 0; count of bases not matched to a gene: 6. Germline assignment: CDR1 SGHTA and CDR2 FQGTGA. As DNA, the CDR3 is TGTGCCAGCAGCTTGAGACTAGCGGGAGGTCCTAGCACAGATACGCAGTATTTT. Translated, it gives CASSLRLAGGPSTDTQYF.

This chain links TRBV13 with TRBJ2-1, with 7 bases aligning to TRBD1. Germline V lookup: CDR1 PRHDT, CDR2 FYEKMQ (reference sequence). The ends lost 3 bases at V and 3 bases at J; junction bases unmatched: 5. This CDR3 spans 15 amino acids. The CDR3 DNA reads TGTGCCAGCAGCTTCCGGGACAGATACTACAATGAGCAGTTCTTC. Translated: CASSFRDRYYNEQFF.

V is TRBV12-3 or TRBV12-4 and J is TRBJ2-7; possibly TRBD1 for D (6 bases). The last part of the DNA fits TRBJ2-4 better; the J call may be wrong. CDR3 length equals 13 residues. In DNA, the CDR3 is TGTGCCAGCAGTGGGGGCGCAAGAAACATTCAGTACTTC. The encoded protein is CASSGGARNIQYF.

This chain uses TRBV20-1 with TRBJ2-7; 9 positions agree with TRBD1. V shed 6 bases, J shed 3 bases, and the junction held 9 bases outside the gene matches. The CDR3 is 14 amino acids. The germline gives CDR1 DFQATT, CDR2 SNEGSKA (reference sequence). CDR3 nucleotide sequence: TGCAGTGCAGAGGGACAGGGAGGTTTCTACGAGCAGTACTTC. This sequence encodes CSAEGQGGFYEQYF.

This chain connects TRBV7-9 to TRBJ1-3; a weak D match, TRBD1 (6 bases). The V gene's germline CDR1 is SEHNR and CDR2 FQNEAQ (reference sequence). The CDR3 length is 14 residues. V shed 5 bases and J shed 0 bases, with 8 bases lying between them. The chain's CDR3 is CASSADSSGNTIYF. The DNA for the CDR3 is TGTGCCAGCAGCGCGGACAGCTCTGGAAACACCATATATTTT.

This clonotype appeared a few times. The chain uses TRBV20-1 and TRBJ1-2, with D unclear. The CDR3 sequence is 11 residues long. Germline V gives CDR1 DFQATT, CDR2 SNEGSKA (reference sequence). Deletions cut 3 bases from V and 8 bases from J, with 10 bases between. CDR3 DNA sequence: TGCAGTGCTAGCCCCGGCAGCGGCTACACCTTC. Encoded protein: CSASPGSGYTF.

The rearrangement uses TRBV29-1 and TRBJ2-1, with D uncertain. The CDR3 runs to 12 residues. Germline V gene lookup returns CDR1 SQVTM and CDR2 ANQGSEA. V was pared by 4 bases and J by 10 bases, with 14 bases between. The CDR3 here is CSVGDGTYEQFF. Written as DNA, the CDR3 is TGCAGCGTTGGAGACGGAACCTACGAGCAGTTCTTC.

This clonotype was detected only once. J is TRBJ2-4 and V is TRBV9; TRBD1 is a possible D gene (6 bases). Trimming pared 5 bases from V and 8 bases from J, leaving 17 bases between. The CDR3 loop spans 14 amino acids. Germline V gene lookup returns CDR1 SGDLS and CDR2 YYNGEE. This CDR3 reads CASRQGESLDIQYF. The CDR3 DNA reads TGTGCCAGCAGACAGGGTGAAAGCCTGGACATTCAGTACTTC.

The CDR3 region is CASSVSSSGTMQYF. DNA of the CDR3: TGTGCCAGCAGTGTCTCATCTTCCGGGACAATGCAGTACTTC. The rearrangement joins TRBV12-3 or TRBV12-4 to TRBJ2-5; the D gene is possibly TRBD1 (6 bases). The germline V and J ends were trimmed by 5 bases and 11 bases, with 21 bases remaining between them. The CDR3 has 14 residues.

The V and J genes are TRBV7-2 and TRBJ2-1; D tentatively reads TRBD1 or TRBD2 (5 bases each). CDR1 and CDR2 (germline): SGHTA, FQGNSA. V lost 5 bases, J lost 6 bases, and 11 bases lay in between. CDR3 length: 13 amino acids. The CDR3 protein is CASSLDGANEQFF. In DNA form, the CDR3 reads TGTGCCAGCAGCCTGGACGGGGCCAATGAGCAGTTCTTC. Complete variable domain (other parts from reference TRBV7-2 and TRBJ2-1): GAGVSQSPSNKVTEKGKDVELRCDPISGHTALYWYRQSLGQGLEFLIYFQGNSAPDKSGLPSDRFSAERTGGSVSTLTIQRTQQEDSAVYLCASSLDGANEQFFGPGTRLTVL.

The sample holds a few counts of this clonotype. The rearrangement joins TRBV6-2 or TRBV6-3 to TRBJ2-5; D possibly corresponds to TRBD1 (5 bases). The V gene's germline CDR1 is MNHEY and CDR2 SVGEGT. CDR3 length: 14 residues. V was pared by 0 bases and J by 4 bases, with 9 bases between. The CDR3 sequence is CASSYSRRGETQYF. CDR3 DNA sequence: TGTGCCAGCAGTTACTCTAGAAGGGGAGAGACCCAGTACTTC.

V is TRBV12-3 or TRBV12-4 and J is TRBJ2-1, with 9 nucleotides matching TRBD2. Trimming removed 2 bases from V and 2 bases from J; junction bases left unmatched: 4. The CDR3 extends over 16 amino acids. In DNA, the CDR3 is TGTGCCAGCAGTTTATGGGCTAGCGGGGCCTACAATGAGCAGTTCTTC. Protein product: CASSLWASGAYNEQFF.